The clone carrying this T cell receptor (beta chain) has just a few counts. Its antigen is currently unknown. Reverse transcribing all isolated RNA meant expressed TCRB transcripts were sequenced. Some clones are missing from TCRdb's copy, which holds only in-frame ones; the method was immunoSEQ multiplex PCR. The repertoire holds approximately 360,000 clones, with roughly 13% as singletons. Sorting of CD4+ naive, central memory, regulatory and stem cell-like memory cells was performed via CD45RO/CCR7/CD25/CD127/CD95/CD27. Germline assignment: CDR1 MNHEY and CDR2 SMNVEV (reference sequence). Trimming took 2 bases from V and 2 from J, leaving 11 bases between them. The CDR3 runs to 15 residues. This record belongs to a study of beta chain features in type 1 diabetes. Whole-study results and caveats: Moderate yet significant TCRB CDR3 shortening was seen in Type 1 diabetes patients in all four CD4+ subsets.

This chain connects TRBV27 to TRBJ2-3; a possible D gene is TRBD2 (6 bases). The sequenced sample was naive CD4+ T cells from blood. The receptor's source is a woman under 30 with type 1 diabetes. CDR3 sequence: CASSLVGGTTDTQYF. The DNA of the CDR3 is TGTGCCAGCAGTTTAGTCGGGGGAACCACAGATACGCAGTATTTT.